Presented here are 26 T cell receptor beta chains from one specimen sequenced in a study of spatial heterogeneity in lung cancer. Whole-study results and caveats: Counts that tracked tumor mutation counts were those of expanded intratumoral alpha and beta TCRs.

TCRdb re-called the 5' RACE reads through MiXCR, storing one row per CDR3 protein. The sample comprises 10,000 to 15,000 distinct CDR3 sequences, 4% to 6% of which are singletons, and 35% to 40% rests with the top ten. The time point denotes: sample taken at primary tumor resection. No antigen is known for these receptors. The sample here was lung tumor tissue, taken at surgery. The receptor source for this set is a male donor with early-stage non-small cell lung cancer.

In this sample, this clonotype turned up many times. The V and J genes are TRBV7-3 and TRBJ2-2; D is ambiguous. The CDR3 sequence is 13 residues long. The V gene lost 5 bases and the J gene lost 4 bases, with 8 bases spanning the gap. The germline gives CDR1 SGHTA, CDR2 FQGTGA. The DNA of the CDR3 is TGTGCCAGCAGCCCCGACCCCACCGGGGAGCTGTTTTTT. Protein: CASSPDPTGELFF.

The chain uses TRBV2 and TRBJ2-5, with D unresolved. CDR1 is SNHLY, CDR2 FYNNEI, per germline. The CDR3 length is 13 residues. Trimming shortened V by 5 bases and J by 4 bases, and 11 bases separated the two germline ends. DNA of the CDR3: TGTGCCAGCAGTACCCCCCTCTCAGAGACCCAGTACTTC. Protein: CASSTPLSETQYF.

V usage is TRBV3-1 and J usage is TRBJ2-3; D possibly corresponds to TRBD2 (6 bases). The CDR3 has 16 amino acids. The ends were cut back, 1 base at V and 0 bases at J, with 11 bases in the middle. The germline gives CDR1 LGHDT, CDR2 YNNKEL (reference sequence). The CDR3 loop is CASSQGTLASTDTQYF. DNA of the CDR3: TGTGCCAGCAGCCAAGGAACCCTAGCGAGCACAGATACGCAGTATTTT.

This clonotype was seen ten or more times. CDR3 nucleotide sequence: TGTGCCAGCAGTGAACGGACAGGGACGGGTAATGAGCAGTTCTTC. Protein product: CASSERTGTGNEQFF. The J gene is TRBJ2-1, the V gene TRBV6-1, with TRBD1 matching over 8 bases. The CDR3 covers 15 residues. V dropped 2 bases and J dropped 7; count of bases not matched to a gene: 7. Germline V gene lookup returns CDR1 MNHNS and CDR2 SASEGT.

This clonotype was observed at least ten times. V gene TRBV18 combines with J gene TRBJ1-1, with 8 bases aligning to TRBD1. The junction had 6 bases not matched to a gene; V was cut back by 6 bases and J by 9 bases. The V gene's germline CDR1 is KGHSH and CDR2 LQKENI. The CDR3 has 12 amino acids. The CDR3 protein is CASSPGGSQAFF. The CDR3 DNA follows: TGTGCCAGCTCCCCAGGGGGCTCCCAAGCTTTCTTT.

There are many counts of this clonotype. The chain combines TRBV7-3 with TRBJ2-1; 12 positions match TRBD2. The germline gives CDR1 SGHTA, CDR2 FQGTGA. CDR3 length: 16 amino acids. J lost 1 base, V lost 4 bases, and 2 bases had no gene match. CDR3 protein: CASSSTSGSSYNEQFF. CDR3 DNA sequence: TGTGCCAGCAGCTCGACTAGCGGGAGTTCCTACAATGAGCAGTTCTTC.

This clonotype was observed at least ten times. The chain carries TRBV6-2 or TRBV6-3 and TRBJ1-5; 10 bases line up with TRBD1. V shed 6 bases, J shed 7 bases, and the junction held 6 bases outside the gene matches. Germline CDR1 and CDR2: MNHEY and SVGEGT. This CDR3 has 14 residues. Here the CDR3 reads CASSRGTGVQPQHF. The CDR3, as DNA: TGTGCCAGCAGCCGCGGGACAGGGGTCCAGCCCCAGCATTTT.

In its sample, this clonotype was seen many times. The CDR3 DNA is TGCGCCAGCAGCTGGGGGGCTAGCGGGAGGGCCGAAGATACGCAGTATTTT. Its translation: CASSWGASGRAEDTQYF. This rearrangement joins TRBV5-1 to TRBJ2-3; 12 nucleotides match TRBD2. The length of the CDR3 is 17 residues. In germline, CDR1 is SGHRS, CDR2 YFSETQ. Trimming removed 3 bases from V and 5 bases from J; junction bases left unmatched: 10.

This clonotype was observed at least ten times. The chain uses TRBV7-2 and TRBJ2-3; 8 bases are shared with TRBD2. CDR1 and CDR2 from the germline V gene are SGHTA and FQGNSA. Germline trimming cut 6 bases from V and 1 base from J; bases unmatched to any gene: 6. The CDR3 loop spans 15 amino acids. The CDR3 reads CASRRRREGTDTQYF. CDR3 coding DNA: TGTGCCAGCAGACGGCGGCGGGAGGGCACAGATACGCAGTATTTT.

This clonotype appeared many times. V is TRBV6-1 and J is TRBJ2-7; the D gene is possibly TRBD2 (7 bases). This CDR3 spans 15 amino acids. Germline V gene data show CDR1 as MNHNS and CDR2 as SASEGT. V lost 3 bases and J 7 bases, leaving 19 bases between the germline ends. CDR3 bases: TGTGCCAGCAGTGAGTACGGGGGGCAATTGAGGGAGCAGTACTTC. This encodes CASSEYGGQLREQYF.

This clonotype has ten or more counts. The CDR3 sequence: CATSLRDGQETQYF. CDR3 DNA: TGTGCCACCAGCCTGCGGGACGGTCAAGAGACCCAGTACTTC. The rearrangement uses TRBV15 and TRBJ2-5; TRBD2 is a possible D gene (6 bases). V lost 5 bases and J lost 2, with 12 bases in between. Germline CDR1 is LNHNV and CDR2 is YYDKDF (reference sequence). This CDR3 is built from 14 residues.

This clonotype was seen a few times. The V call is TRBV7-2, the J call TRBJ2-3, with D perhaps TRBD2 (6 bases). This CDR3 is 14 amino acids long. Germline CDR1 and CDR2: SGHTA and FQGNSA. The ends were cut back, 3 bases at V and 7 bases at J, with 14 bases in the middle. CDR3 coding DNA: TGTGCCAGCAGCTTGGGACTCCCGCTGAATACGCAGTATTTT. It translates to CASSLGLPLNTQYF.

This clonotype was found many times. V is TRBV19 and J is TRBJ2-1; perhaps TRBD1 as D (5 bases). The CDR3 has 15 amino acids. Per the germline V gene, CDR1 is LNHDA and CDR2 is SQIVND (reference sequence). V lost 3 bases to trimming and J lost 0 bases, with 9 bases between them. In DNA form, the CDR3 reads TGTGCCAGTAGTATGAGGACACCCTCCTACAATGAGCAGTTCTTC. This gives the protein CASSMRTPSYNEQFF. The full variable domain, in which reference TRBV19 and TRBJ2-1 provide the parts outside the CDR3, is DGGITQSPKYLFRKEGQNVTLSCEQNLNHDAMYWYRQDPGQGLRLIYYSQIVNDFQKGDIAEGYSVSREKKESFPLTVTSAQKNPTAFYLCASSMRTPSYNEQFFGPGTRLTVL.

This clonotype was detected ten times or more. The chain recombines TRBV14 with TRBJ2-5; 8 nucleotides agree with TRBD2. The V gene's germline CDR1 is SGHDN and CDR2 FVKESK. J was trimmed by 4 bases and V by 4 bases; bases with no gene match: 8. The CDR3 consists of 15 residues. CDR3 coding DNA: TGTGCCAGCAGCCTCCTAATGGGACTAGGAGAGACCCAGTACTTC. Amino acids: CASSLLMGLGETQYF. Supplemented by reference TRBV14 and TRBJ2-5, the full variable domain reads EAGVTQFPSHSVIEKGQTVTLRCDPISGHDNLYWYRRVMGKEIKFLLHFVKESKQDESGMPNNRFLAERTGGTYSTLKVQPAELEDSGVYFCASSLLMGLGETQYFGPGTRLLVL.

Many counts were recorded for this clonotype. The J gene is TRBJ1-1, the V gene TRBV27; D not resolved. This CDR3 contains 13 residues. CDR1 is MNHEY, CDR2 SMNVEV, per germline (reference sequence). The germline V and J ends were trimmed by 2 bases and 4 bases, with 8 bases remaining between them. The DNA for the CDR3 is TGTGCCAGCAGTTTAAGGAGCAGCACTGAAGCTTTCTTT. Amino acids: CASSLRSSTEAFF.

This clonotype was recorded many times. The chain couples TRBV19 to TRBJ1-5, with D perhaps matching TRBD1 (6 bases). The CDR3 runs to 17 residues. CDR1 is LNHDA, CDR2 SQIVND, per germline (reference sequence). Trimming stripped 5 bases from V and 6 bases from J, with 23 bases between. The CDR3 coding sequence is TGTGCCAGTAGTCCATCCCACTGGGGCGGGGGCCTTCAGCCCCAGCATTTT. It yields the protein CASSPSHWGGGLQPQHF. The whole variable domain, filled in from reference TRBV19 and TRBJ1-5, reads DGGITQSPKYLFRKEGQNVTLSCEQNLNHDAMYWYRQDPGQGLRLIYYSQIVNDFQKGDIAEGYSVSREKKESFPLTVTSAQKNPTAFYLCASSPSHWGGGLQPQHFGDGTRLSIL.

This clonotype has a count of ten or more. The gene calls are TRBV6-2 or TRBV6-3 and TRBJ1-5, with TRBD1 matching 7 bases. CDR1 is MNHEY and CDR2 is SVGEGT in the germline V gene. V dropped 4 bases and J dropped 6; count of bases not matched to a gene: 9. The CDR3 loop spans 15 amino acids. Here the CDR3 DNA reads TGTGCCAGCAGTTTTACGACAGGGTTCAGTCAGCCCCAGCATTTT. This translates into CASSFTTGFSQPQHF.

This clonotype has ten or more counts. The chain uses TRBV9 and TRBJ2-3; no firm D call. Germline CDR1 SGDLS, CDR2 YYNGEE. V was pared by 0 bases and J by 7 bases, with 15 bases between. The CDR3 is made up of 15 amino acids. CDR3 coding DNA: TGTGCCAGCAGCGTAGATCACTACCTTGGGTATACGCAGTATTTT. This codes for CASSVDHYLGYTQYF.

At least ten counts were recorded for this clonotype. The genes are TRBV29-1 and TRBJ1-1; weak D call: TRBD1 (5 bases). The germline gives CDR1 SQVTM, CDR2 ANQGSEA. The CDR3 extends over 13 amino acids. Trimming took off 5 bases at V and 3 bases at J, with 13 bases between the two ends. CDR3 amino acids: CSVSEGRYTEAFF. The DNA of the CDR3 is TGCAGCGTTAGTGAGGGGAGGTACACTGAAGCTTTCTTT.

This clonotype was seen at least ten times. As DNA, the CDR3 is TGTGCCAGCAGCCAAGATAGACGGTCTGGTTATGGCTACACCTTC. Residues: CASSQDRRSGYGYTF. The rearrangement joins TRBV4-2 to TRBJ1-2, with unresolved D. Trimming pared 0 bases from V and 5 bases from J, leaving 13 bases between. Per the germline V gene, CDR1 is LGHNA and CDR2 is YNFKEQ. The CDR3 contains 15 residues.

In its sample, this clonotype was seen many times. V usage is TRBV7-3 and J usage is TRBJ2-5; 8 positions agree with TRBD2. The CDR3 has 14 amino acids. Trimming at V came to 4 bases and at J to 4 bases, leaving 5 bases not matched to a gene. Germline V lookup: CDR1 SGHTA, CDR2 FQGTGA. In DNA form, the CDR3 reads TGTGCCAGCAGCTCTAGCGGGTTGGGAGAGACCCAGTACTTC. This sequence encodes CASSSSGLGETQYF.

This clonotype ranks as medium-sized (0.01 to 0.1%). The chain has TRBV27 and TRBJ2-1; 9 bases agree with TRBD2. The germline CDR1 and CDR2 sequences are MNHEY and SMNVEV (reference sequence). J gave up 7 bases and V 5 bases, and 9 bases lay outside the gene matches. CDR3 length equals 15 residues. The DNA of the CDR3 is TGTGCCAGCAGTCTAACTAGCGGGTATTGGAATGAGCAGTTCTTC. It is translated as CASSLTSGYWNEQFF.

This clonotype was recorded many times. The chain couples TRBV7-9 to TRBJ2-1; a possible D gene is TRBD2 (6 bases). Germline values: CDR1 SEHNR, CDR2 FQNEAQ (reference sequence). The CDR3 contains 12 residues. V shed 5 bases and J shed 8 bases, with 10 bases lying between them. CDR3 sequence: CASSRETDEQFF. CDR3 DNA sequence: TGTGCCAGCAGCCGGGAGACGGATGAGCAGTTCTTC.

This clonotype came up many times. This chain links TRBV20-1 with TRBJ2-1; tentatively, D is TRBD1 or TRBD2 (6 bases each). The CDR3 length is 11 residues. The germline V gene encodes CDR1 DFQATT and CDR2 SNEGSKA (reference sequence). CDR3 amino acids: CSPKGGDEQFF. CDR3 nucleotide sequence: TGCAGCCCTAAGGGGGGAGATGAGCAGTTCTTC.

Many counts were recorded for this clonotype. In DNA form, the CDR3 reads TGTGCCAGCAGCCGGCAGTATGAAGCTTTCTTT. Its translation: CASSRQYEAFF. The V call is TRBV5-6, the J call TRBJ1-1; D unclear. V was pared by 4 bases and J by 7 bases, with 8 bases between. This CDR3 is 11 amino acids long. Germline CDR1 and CDR2: SGHDT and YYEEEE.

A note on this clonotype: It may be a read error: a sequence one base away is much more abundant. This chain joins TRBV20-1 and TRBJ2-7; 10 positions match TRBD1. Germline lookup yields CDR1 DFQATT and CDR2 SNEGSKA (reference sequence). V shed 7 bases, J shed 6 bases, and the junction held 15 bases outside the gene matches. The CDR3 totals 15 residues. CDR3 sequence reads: CSVRPGQGNTSEQYF. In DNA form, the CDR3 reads TGCAGTGTCCGACCGGGACAGGGGAACACCTCCGAGCAGTACTTC.